This TCR beta chain was recorded in a study of T cell repertoires in cytomegalovirus infection. For the study at large: It can be stated that public TCR beta signatures indicated CMV infection as well as a matching HLA type. Study results and limitations: Ex vivo, HLA-C-restricted CMV-specific TCR beta clonotypes prevailed over the rest of the response.

With regard to this clonotype: Antigen: not known.

The CDR3 consists of 13 residues. Germline CDR1 is MNHNY and CDR2 is SVGAGI (reference sequence). Trimming removed 10 bases from V and 2 bases from J, with 14 bases in between. Each CDR3 protein is one row after TCRdb ran MiXCR on the reads. The data show around 340,000 distinct CDR3 sequences, with about 28% seen just once and 20% held by the top ten. The rearrangement joins TRBV6-6 to TRBJ1-2; TRBD1 might be the D (6 bases). The TCR comes from a human donor in good health (CMV status not recorded). Some clones in this sample may be carry-over from other donors' samples. The sequencing used cultured PBMCs, collected from culture after CMV antigen stimulation. For the CDR3, the DNA is TGTGCCACCTCCCCGCAGGGGAACTATGGCTACACCTTC. Encoded protein: CATSPQGNYGYTF.